This T cell receptor (beta chain) was captured by sequencing in a study of cytomegalovirus exposure and HLA in healthy donors. PCR used 60 Vbeta primers and 13 Jbeta primers. Libraries were prepared by immunoSEQ multiplex PCR; TCRdb keeps only in-frame clonotypes and omits some of them. Among about 100,000 clones listed, 78% were seen once. The sequenced material came from PBMCs. This TCR came from a woman between 55 and 75 years old in good health and CMV-seronegative.

This CDR3 is CASSPQGVGSPLHF. CDR3 nucleotide sequence: TGCGCCAGCAGCCCACAGGGGGTAGGTTCACCCCTCCACTTT. The chain joins TRBV5-1 to TRBJ1-6, with 8 bases lining up with TRBD1. J lost 9 bases, V lost 4 bases, and 6 bases had no gene match. The CDR3 extends over 14 amino acids. Germline CDR1 and CDR2: SGHRS and YFSETQ.